The clone carrying this TCR beta chain was observed a few times. This entry comes from a study of blood T cells in healthy people across ages. Next came a second PCR, run for about 6 to 11 cycles, which used a sample-barcoded 5' primer along with a J-beta primer mix. TCRdb independently ran MiXCR on the 5' RACE reads; one entry per CDR3 protein. The table records about 1.5 million distinct CDR3 sequences, 40% to 50% of them present only once. Sequenced: blood. The sequence was obtained from a woman younger than 30 in good health.

The CDR3 nucleotides are TGCGCCAGCAGCTGGAGTTATAACCCTACCGGGGAACTGTACTTC. Encoded protein: CASSWSYNPTGELYF. The chain has TRBV5-1 and TRBJ2-7, with D perhaps matching TRBD2 (5 bases). The CDR3 contains 15 residues. Between the trimmed V and J ends, which lost 3 bases and 12 bases, there was a span of 25 bases. Germline V gene lookup returns CDR1 SGHRS and CDR2 YFSETQ.